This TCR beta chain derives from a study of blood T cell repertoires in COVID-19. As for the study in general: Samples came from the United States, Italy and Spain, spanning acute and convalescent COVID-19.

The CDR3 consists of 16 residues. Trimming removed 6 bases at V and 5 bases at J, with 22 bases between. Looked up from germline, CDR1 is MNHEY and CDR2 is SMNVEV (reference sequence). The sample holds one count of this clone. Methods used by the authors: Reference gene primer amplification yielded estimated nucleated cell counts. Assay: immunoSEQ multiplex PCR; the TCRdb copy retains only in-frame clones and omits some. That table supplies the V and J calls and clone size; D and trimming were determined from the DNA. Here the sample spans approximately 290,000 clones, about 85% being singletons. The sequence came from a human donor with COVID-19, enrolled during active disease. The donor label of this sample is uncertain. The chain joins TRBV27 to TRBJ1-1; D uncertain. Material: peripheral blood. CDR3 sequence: CASSLRVGVGGTEAFF. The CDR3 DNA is TGTGCCAGCAGCTTGAGGGTCGGGGTCGGAGGGACTGAAGCTTTCTTT.